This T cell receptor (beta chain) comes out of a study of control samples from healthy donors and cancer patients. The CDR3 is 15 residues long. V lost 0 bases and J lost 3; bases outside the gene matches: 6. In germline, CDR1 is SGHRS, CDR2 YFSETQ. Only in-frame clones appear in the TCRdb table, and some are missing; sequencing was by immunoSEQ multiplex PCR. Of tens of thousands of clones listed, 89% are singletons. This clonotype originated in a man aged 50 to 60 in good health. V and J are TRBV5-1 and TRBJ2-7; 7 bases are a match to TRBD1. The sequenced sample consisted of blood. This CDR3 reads CASSLDRTGHYEQYF. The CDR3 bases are TGCGCCAGCAGCTTGGACAGGACAGGACACTACGAGCAGTACTTC.